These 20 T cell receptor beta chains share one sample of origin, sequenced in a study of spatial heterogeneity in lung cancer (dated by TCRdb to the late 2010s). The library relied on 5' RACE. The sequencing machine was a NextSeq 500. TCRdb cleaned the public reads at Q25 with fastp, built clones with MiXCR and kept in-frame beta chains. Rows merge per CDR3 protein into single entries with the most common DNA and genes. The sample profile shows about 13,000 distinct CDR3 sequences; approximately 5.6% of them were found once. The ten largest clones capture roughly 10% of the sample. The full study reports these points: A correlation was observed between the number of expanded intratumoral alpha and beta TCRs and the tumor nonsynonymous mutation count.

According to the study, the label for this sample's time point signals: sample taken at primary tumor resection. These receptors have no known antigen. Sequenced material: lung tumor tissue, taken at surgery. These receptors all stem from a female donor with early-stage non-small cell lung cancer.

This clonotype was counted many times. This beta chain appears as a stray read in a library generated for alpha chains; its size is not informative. Here the CDR3 DNA reads TGCAGTCTAATCCGTTCTTTTCCAGGGGTTCCCTTCGGCAATGAGCAGTTCTTC. Protein: CSLIRSFPGVPFGNEQFF. The V call is TRBV20-1, the J call TRBJ2-1; TRBD1 is a possible D gene (6 bases). Trimming took 8 bases from V and 6 from J, leaving 32 bases between them. Germline CDR1 and CDR2: DFQATT and SNEGSKA (reference sequence). This CDR3 has 18 residues.

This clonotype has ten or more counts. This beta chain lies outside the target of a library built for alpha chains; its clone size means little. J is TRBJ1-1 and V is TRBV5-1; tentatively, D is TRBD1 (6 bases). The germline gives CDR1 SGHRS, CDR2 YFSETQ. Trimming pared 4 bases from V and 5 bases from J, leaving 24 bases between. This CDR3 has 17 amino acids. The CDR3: CASSPGRWGRGWTEAFF. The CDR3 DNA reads TGCGCCAGCAGCCCGGGGCGTTGGGGGCGAGGATGGACTGAAGCTTTCTTT. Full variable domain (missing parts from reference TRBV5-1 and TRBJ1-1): KAGVTQTPRYLIKTRGQQVTLSCSPISGHRSVSWYQQTPGQGLQFLFEYFSETQRNKGNFPGRFSGRQFSNSRSEMNVSTLELGDSALYLCASSPGRWGRGWTEAFFGQGTRLTVV.

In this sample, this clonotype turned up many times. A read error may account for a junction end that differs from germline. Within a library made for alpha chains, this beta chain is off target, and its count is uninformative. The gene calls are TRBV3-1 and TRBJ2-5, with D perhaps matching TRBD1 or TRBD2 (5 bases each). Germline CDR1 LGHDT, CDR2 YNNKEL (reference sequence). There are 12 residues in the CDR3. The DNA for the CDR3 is TGTCCCAGCAGCCAAGGGACGTGGGCCCAGTACTTC. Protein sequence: CPSSQGTWAQYF.

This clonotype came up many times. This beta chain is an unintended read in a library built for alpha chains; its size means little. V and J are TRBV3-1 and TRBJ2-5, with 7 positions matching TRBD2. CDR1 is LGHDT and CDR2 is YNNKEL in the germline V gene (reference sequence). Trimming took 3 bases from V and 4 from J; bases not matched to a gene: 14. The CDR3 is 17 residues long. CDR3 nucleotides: TGTGCCAGCAGCCAGGGAGGGCGGGGGTCAAATTTAGAGACCCAGTACTTC. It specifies CASSQGGRGSNLETQYF.

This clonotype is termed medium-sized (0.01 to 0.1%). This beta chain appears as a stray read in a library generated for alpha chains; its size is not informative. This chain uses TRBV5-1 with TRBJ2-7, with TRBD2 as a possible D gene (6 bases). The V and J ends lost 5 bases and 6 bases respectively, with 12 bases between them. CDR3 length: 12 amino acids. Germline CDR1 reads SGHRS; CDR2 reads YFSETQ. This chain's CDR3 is CASRGTRGEQYF. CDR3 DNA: TGCGCCAGCAGGGGGACTCGGGGCGAGCAGTACTTC.

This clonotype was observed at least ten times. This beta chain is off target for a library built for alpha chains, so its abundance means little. CDR3 amino acids: CASSFGGLDTQYF. CDR3 DNA: TGTGCCAGCAGTTTTGGGGGCCTAGATACGCAGTATTTT. The rearrangement joins TRBV12-3 or TRBV12-4 to TRBJ2-3; possibly TRBD1 for D (6 bases). This CDR3 comprises 13 residues. Trimming shortened V by 3 bases and J by 5 bases, and 9 bases separated the two germline ends.

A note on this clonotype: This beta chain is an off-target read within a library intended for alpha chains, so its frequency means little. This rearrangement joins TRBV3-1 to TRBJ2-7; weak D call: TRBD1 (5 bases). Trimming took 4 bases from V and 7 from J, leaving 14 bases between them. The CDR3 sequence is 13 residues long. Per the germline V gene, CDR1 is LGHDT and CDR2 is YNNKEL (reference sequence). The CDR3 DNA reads TGTGCCAGCAGCCCAGGGCCGGCCAGTGAGCAGTACTTC. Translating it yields CASSPGPASEQYF.

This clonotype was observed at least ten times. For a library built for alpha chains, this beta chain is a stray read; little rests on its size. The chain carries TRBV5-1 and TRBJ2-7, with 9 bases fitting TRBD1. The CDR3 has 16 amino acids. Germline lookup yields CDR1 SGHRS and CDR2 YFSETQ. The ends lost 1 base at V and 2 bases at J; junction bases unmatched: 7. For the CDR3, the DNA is TGCGCCAGCAGCTTGACTCCGGGACAGGGCGCCTACGAGCAGTACTTC. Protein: CASSLTPGQGAYEQYF. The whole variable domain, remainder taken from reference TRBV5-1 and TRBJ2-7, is KAGVTQTPRYLIKTRGQQVTLSCSPISGHRSVSWYQQTPGQGLQFLFEYFSETQRNKGNFPGRFSGRQFSNSRSEMNVSTLELGDSALYLCASSLTPGQGAYEQYFGPGTRLTVT.

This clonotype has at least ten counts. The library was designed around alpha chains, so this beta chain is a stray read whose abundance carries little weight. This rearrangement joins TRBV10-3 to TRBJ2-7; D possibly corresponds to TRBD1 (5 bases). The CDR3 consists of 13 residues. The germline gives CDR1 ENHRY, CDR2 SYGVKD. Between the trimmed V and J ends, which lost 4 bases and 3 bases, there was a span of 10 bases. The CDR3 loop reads CAISVATGYEQYF. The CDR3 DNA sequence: TGTGCCATCAGTGTGGCCACAGGCTACGAGCAGTACTTC.

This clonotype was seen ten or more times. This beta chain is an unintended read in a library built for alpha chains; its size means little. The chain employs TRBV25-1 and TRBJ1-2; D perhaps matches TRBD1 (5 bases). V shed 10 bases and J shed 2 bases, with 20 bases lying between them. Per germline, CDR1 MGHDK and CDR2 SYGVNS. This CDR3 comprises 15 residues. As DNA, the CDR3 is TGTGCCATCCCCCAGGCCCGGGGGGGGAACTATGGCTACACCTTC. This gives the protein CAIPQARGGNYGYTF.

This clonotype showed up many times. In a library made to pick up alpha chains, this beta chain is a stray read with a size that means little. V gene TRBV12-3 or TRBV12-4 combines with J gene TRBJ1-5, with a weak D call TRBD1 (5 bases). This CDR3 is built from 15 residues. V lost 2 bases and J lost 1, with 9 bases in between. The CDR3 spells CASSLRGQSNQPQHF. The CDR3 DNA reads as TGTGCCAGCAGTTTAAGGGGCCAAAGCAATCAGCCCCAGCATTTT.

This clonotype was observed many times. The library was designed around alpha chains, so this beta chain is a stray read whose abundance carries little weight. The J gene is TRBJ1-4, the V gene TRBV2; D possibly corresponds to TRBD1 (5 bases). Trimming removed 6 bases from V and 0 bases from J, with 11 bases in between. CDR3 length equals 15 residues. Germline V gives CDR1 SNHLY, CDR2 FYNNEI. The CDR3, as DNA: TGTGCCAGCAGCGAAACAGGAGCAACTAATGAAAAACTGTTTTTT. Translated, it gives CASSETGATNEKLFF. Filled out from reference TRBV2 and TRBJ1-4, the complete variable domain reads EPEVTQTPSHQVTQMGQEVILRCVPISNHLYFYWYRQILGQKVEFLVSFYNNEISEKSEIFDDQFSVERPDGSNFTLKIRSTKLEDSAMYFCASSETGATNEKLFFGSGTQLSVL.

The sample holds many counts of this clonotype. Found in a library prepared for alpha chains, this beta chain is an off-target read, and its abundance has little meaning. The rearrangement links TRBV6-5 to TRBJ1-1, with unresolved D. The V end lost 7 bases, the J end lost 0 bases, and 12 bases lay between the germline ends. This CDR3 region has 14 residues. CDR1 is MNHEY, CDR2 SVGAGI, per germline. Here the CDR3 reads CASIRSYMNTEAFF. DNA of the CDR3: TGTGCCAGCATCCGGAGCTATATGAACACTGAAGCTTTCTTT.

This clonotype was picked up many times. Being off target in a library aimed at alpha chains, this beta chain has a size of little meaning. This CDR3 is CASSLVGGHQPQHF. The CDR3 nucleotides read TGTGCCAGCAGCTTGGTGGGTGGACATCAGCCCCAGCATTTT. The chain uses TRBV12-3 or TRBV12-4 and TRBJ1-5; D is ambiguous. V lost 6 bases and J lost 5, with 14 bases in between. The CDR3 length is 14 residues.

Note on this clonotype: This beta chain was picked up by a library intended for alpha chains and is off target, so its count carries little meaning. CDR3 amino acids: CASSGLAGVISSYNEQFF. The CDR3 nucleotides are TGTGCCAGCAGTGGACTAGCGGGAGTAATTAGTTCCTACAATGAGCAGTTCTTC. This rearrangement joins TRBV25-1 to TRBJ2-1, with 12 nucleotides matching TRBD2. The CDR3 runs 18 residues. CDR1 is MGHDK and CDR2 is SYGVNS in the germline V gene. Trimming cost V 4 bases and J 1 base; bases outside gene matches: 8.

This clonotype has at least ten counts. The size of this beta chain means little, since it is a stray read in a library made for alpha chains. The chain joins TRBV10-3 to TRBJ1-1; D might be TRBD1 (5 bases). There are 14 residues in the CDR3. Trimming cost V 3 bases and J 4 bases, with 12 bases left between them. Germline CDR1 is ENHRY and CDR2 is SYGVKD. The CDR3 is CAISDLVGPTEAFF. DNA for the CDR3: TGTGCCATCAGTGATTTAGTGGGACCCACTGAAGCTTTCTTT.

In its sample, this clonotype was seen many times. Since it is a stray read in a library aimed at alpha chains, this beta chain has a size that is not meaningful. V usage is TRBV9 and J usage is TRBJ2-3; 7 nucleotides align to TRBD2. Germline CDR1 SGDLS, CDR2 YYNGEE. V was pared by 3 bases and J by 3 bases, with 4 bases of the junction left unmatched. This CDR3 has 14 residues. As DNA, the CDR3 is TGTGCCAGCAGCGCGGGGAGGGGAACAGATACGCAGTATTTT. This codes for CASSAGRGTDTQYF.

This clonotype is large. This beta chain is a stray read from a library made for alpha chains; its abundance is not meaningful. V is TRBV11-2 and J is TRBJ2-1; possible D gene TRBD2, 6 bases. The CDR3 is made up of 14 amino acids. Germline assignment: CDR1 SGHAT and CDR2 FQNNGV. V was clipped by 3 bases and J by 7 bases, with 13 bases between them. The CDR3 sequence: CASSLAGRVNEQFF. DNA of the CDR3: TGTGCCAGCAGCTTGGCGGGGCGTGTAAATGAGCAGTTCTTC.

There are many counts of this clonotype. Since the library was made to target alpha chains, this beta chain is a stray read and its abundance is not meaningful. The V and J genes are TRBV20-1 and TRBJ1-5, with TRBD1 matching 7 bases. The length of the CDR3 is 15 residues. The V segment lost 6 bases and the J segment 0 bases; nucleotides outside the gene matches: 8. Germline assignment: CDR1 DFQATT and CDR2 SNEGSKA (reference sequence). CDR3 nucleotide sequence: TGCAGTGCCAGTAAGGGACAGCATAGCAATCAGCCCCAGCATTTT. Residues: CSASKGQHSNQPQHF.

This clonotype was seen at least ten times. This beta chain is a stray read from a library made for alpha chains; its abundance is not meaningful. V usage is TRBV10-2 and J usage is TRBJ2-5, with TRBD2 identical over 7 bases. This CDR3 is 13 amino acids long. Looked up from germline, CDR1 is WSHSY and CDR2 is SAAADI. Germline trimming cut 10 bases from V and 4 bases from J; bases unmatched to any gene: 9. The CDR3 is CANAASGGETQYF. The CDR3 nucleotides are TGCGCCAATGCGGCTAGCGGAGGAGAGACCCAGTACTTC.